This T cell receptor beta chain was captured in a study of cytomegalovirus exposure and HLA in healthy donors. Germline CDR1 reads SGDLS; CDR2 reads YYNGEE. CDR3 length: 16 amino acids. The V and J ends lost 0 bases and 4 bases, in that order; junction bases with no gene match: 4. The primer mix had 60 Vbeta and 13 Jbeta primers. TCRdb keeps only in-frame clones here, not all; method: immunoSEQ multiplex PCR. This table holds 100,000 to 150,000 clones, over 70% found once. Specimen: PBMCs. The origin of this receptor is a woman aged 60 to 75 in good health and CMV-seropositive. The rearrangement uses TRBV9 and TRBJ2-1, with 10 bases fitting TRBD1. The CDR3 spells CASSVGGDRGYNEQFF. The DNA of the CDR3 is TGTGCCAGCAGCGTAGGAGGGGACAGGGGATACAATGAGCAGTTCTTC.